Presented here are 17 T cell receptor beta chains from one specimen sequenced in a study of blood T cell repertoires in COVID-19. Using immunoSEQ multiplex PCR, the repertoire was profiled, and TCRdb retains in-frame clones only, with some absent. The repertoire holds approximately 250,000 clones, with approximately 88% as singletons. Sequenced material: PBMCs or T cells enriched from blood (not recorded which). The receptors were sampled from a woman aged 25 to 45 who had recovered from COVID-19.

The chain couples TRBV6-6 to TRBJ2-7, with unresolved D. CDR3 length: 14 residues. Germline CDR1 is MNHNY and CDR2 is SVGAGI (reference sequence). The V end was cut by 5 bases, the J end by 5 bases, with 16 bases between. In DNA form, the CDR3 reads TGTGCCAGCAGTCCTTTCCTCAGTAAAGACGAGCAGTACTTC. It yields the protein CASSPFLSKDEQYF.

The rearrangement uses TRBV15 and TRBJ1-1; D not resolved. This CDR3 is built from 18 residues. CDR1 is LNHNV and CDR2 is YYDKDF in the germline V gene (reference sequence). Trimming shortened V by 9 bases and J by 1 base, and 27 bases separated the two germline ends. DNA of the CDR3: TGTGCCACACAAACTACGCCGCGAAGGCCTTTGGGGAACACTGAAGCTTTCTTT. Its translation is CATQTTPRRPLGNTEAFF. The full variable domain, completed using reference TRBV15 and TRBJ1-1, is DAMVIQNPRYQVTQFGKPVTLSCSQTLNHNVMYWYQQKSSQAPKLLFHYYDKDFNNEADTPDNFQSRRPNTSFCFLDIRSPGLGDTAMYLCATQTTPRRPLGNTEAFFGQGTRLTVV.

Regarding this clone: Other DNA sequences of this sample code for an identical CDR3. The chain combines TRBV9 with TRBJ1-2; D gene unclear. Germline loops: CDR1 SGDLS, CDR2 YYNGEE. The CDR3 runs to 14 residues. V dropped 0 bases and J dropped 4 bases, with 10 bases sitting between them. The CDR3 loop is CASSVAEGGYGYTF. DNA of the CDR3: TGTGCCAGCAGCGTAGCGGAGGGCGGCTATGGCTACACCTTC.

V usage is TRBV27 and J usage is TRBJ2-2; D remains ambiguous. The ends were cut back, 6 bases at V and 7 bases at J, with 9 bases in the middle. The CDR3 length is 12 residues. The germline CDR1 and CDR2 sequences are MNHEY and SMNVEV (reference sequence). The CDR3 DNA reads TGTGCCAGCAGCCGCGTGCGCGGGGAGCTGTTTTTT. Translation gives CASSRVRGELFF.

The chain combines TRBV5-4 with TRBJ2-3, with unresolved D. V was shortened by 4 bases and J by 0 bases, with 9 bases between the two germline ends. Germline-derived CDR1 and CDR2 are SGHNT and YYREEE (reference sequence). This CDR3 is 14 amino acids long. Here the CDR3 DNA reads TGTGCCAGCAGCCCAACTCCGAGCACAGATACGCAGTATTTT. It encodes CASSPTPSTDTQYF.

DNA for the CDR3: TGTGCCAGCAGTTACTCCCGCGGAGTTAGGACAGATACGCAGTATTTT. This codes for CASSYSRGVRTDTQYF. The V gene is TRBV6-5, the J gene TRBJ2-3, with D uncertain. The ends were cut back, 0 bases at V and 3 bases at J, with 13 bases in the middle. Looked up from germline, CDR1 is MNHEY and CDR2 is SVGAGI. CDR3 size: 16 residues.

The chain uses TRBV15 and TRBJ2-3, with TRBD2 identical over 16 bases. This CDR3 is 19 amino acids long. J gave up 5 bases and V 0 bases, and 8 bases lay outside the gene matches. The germline CDR1 and CDR2 sequences are LNHNV and YYDKDF (reference sequence). The CDR3 loop is CATSRDRPGTSGRVDTQYF. The CDR3 nucleotides read TGTGCCACCAGCAGAGATAGACCCGGGACTAGCGGGAGGGTAGATACGCAGTATTTT.

In its sample, this clone was seen once. The rearrangement links TRBV2 to TRBJ2-2; perhaps TRBD1 as D (6 bases). The ends were cut back, 6 bases at V and 6 bases at J, with 17 bases in the middle. The germline V gene has CDR1 SNHLY and CDR2 FYNNEI. This CDR3 spans 15 amino acids. The CDR3 DNA reads as TGTGCCAGCAGCGTTGGGGCCAGGGGCCCCGGGGAGCTGTTTTTT. Amino acid sequence: CASSVGARGPGELFF.

V gene TRBV27 combines with J gene TRBJ2-7; D is possibly TRBD2 (6 bases). V lost 3 bases to trimming and J lost 1 base, with 13 bases between them. CDR1 and CDR2 (germline): MNHEY, SMNVEV (reference sequence). This CDR3 is 15 amino acids long. CDR3 in amino acids: CASSFMGGPSYEQYF. CDR3 sequence (DNA): TGTGCCAGCAGTTTTATGGGGGGTCCTTCCTACGAGCAGTACTTC.

This chain joins TRBV19 and TRBJ1-5; D is uncertain. Trimming stripped 5 bases from V and 0 bases from J, with 8 bases between. CDR3 size: 14 residues. The germline V gene encodes CDR1 LNHDA and CDR2 SQIVND (reference sequence). Here the CDR3 reads CASSVRLSNQPQHF. The CDR3 nucleotides are TGTGCCAGTAGTGTAAGACTTAGCAATCAGCCCCAGCATTTT.

The rearrangement links TRBV19 to TRBJ1-5; 9 nucleotides line up with TRBD1. Germline V CDR1 and CDR2: LNHDA, SQIVND (reference sequence). The CDR3 covers 16 residues. V dropped 4 bases and J dropped 5; count of bases not matched to a gene: 9. This CDR3 reads CASSSPFGQGHQPQHF. CDR3 coding DNA: TGTGCCAGTAGTAGTCCGTTCGGACAGGGGCATCAGCCCCAGCATTTT.

This sequence joins TRBV5-4 and TRBJ2-1; D is unresolved. There are 12 residues in the CDR3. Germline lookup yields CDR1 SGHNT and CDR2 YYREEE (reference sequence). V was pared by 0 bases and J by 9 bases, with 7 bases between. The CDR3 protein is CASSLAYGEQFF. DNA of the CDR3: TGTGCCAGCAGCTTGGCCTATGGTGAGCAGTTCTTC.

This chain uses TRBV7-9 with TRBJ2-1; D unclear. CDR3 size: 15 residues. The germline V gene encodes CDR1 SEHNR and CDR2 FQNEAQ (reference sequence). Between the trimmed V and J ends, which lost 6 bases and 7 bases, there was a span of 19 bases. CDR3 protein: CASSPPVGSWNEQFF. The CDR3 region has the DNA TGTGCCAGCAGTCCCCCGGTGGGCTCTTGGAATGAGCAGTTCTTC.

The chain links TRBV19 to TRBJ1-5, with D unresolved. The CDR3 contains 18 residues. Trimming removed 8 bases from V and 0 bases from J, with 23 bases in between. CDR1 is LNHDA and CDR2 is SQIVND in the germline V gene (reference sequence). CDR3 in amino acids: CASCPTAGKPTSNQPQHF. CDR3 DNA sequence: TGTGCCAGTTGCCCGACCGCGGGCAAGCCGACTAGCAATCAGCCCCAGCATTTT.

The rearrangement links TRBV6-5 to TRBJ2-3, with a weak D call TRBD1 (5 bases). The CDR3 is made up of 14 amino acids. CDR1 is MNHEY and CDR2 is SVGAGI in the germline V gene. The V and J ends lost 7 bases and 2 bases respectively, with 13 bases between them. The CDR3 coding sequence is TGTGCCAGCAAACCTGACAGCTACACAGATACGCAGTATTTT. Amino acids: CASKPDSYTDTQYF.

This clone was seen more than once but under ten times. The genes are TRBV2 and TRBJ2-6, with TRBD2 identical over 9 bases. The CDR3 is 17 residues long. The germline gives CDR1 SNHLY, CDR2 FYNNEI. Losses at the gene ends were 2 bases for V and 3 bases for J; bases not matched to a gene: 5. CDR3 bases: TGTGCCAGCAGTGAATTAGCGGGGGTGGTTGGGGCCAACGTCCTGACTTTC. It translates to CASSELAGVVGANVLTF.

This chain connects TRBV19 to TRBJ2-7; the match to TRBD1 covers 9 bases. CDR1 is LNHDA and CDR2 is SQIVND in the germline V gene (reference sequence). Germline trimming cut 7 bases from V and 7 bases from J; bases unmatched to any gene: 14. CDR3 length equals 15 residues. CDR3 sequence (DNA): TGTGCCAGTAATGCGCCGGGACAGGGTCCGGTGGAGCAGTACTTC. It translates to CASNAPGQGPVEQYF.